The rows below give T cell receptor beta chains drawn from one sample of a study of T cells in Graves' hyperthyroidism and ophthalmopathy. TCRdb used MiXCR to reprocess the multiplex PCR reads, holding one entry per CDR3 protein. The sample contains fewer than 900,000 distinct CDR3 sequences, 18% of which appear only once. The sequenced sample was blood. The receptor set was obtained from a woman between 45 and 65 years old with Graves' hyperthyroidism that later progressed to Graves' ophthalmopathy. Each CDR3 is given with its conserved first and last residue. The order of the fields is D gene, J gene, V gene, clone size, CDR3 DNA, CDR3 protein. A D gene is named only where the DNA matches it firmly. Clone size is shown for a subset of rows, as once, few, many or a class of expanded clone.

>-|TRBJ2-2|TRBV7-3|few
TGTGCCAGCAGCTCCATGCCAATGGGACTCGAGTCCTACACCGGGGAGCTGTTTTTT
CASSSMPMGLESYTGELFF
>-|TRBJ2-5|TRBV19|-
TGTGCCAGTAGTATGGGGGACGGACCCTCAGAGACCCAGTACTTC
CASSMGDGPSETQYF
>TRBD1|TRBJ1-1|TRBV11-2|many
TGTGCCAGCAGTTCGGGACAGGTGTACACTGAAGCTTTCTTT
CASSSGQVYTEAFF
>-|TRBJ1-1|TRBV30|many
TGTGCCTGGATTCCATGGGGTCAAAACACTGAAGCTTTCTTT
CAWIPWGQNTEAFF
>-|TRBJ2-2|TRBV10-2|-
TGCGCCAGCAGGGGACTCCAATTCGGGGAGCTGTTTTTT
CASRGLQFGELFF
>TRBD2|TRBJ2-5|TRBV20-1|-
TGCAGTGCTAGGGCCCCTAGCGGGGGGGGAGAGACCCAGTACTTC
CSARAPSGGGETQYF
>TRBD1|TRBJ1-2|TRBV7-9|few
TGTGCCAGCAGCTCCCAAGACAGGGATAACAACTATGGCTACACCTTC
CASSSQDRDNNYGYTF
>-|TRBJ2-1|TRBV12-5|-
TGTGCTAGTGGTCGGGAGCACGCTGAGCAGTTCTTC
CASGREHAEQFF
>TRBD1|TRBJ1-1|TRBV29-1|-
TGCAGCGTTGACCGCACAGGGGGGGTCACTGAAGCTTTCTTT
CSVDRTGGVTEAFF
>-|TRBJ2-7|TRBV4-1|-
TGCGCCAGCAGCCAAGATAGCCTCCTCGGGTACGAGCAGTACTTC
CASSQDSLLGYEQYF
>TRBD1|TRBJ1-4|TRBV12-3/TRBV12-4|-
TGTGCCAGCAGACCCAGACAGGGGGCGGGCAAACTGTTTTTT
CASRPRQGAGKLFF
>TRBD2|TRBJ2-5|TRBV20-1|many
TGCAGTGCTAGAGGGGGACTAGCGGGGGAGACCCAGTACTTC
CSARGGLAGETQYF
>-|TRBJ2-7|TRBV20-1|many
TGCAGTGCTAGAGATCCTATGGGTCGACAGTACTACGAGCAGTACTTC
CSARDPMGRQYYEQYF
>TRBD1|TRBJ1-6|TRBV7-2|once
TGTGCCAGCTCACTTACAGGGGATCTTATTTCACCCCTCCACTTT
CASSLTGDLISPLHF
>TRBD2|TRBJ2-5|TRBV12-5|-
TGTGCTAGTGGTGGGGGGGTCCTCCAAGAGACCCAGTACTTC
CASGGGVLQETQYF
>-|TRBJ2-3|TRBV6-1|-
TGTGCCAGCAGTGAAGCGATGCGTAGCCCAGATACGCAGTATTTT
CASSEAMRSPDTQYF
>-|TRBJ1-6|TRBV6-2/TRBV6-3|-
TGTGCCAGCAGCCCGAAGCTGGCCTATAATTCACCCCTCCACTTT
CASSPKLAYNSPLHF
>-|TRBJ2-7|TRBV27|-
TGTGCCAGCAGTTTACAAGGGCGGGACTCCTACGAGCAGTACTTC
CASSLQGRDSYEQYF
>-|TRBJ1-1|TRBV6-1|-
TGTGCCAGCAAGGGGAGAGGGGAGCTCATGAACACTGAAGCTTTCTTT
CASKGRGELMNTEAFF
>-|TRBJ2-3|TRBV11-2|many
TGTGCCAGCAGCACCCTGCGGGCTAGCACAGATACGCAGTATTTT
CASSTLRASTDTQYF
>-|TRBJ1-1|TRBV2|many
TGTGCCAGCAGTGAGTCTTGGCAGATGAACACTGAAGCTTTCTTT
CASSESWQMNTEAFF
>-|TRBJ1-2|TRBV24-1|-
TGTGCCACCAGTGATTCGGGGAGGGGCTACACCTTC
CATSDSGRGYTF
>-|TRBJ2-2|TRBV19|-
TGTGCCAGTACCCTAGGGATAGGGACCGGGGAGCTGTTTTTT
CASTLGIGTGELFF